What follows are 9 T cell receptor beta chains derived from one specimen sequenced in a study of blood T cell repertoires in COVID-19. TCRdb keeps only in-frame clones here, not all; method: immunoSEQ multiplex PCR. The data show some 170,000 clones, over 75% seen once. Sequences were obtained from peripheral blood. These receptors all come from a woman in her seventies with acute or convalescent COVID-19.

The J gene is TRBJ1-4, the V gene TRBV5-5; D is uncertain. Germline lookup yields CDR1 SGHKS and CDR2 YYEKEE (reference sequence). Between the trimmed V and J ends, which lost 4 bases and 5 bases, there was a span of 18 bases. This CDR3 contains 16 residues. The chain's CDR3 is CASSLDATSVNEKLFF. The CDR3 nucleotides are TGTGCCAGCAGCCTGGACGCCACATCCGTCAATGAAAAACTGTTTTTT.

V and J are TRBV7-2 and TRBJ2-3; D might be TRBD2 (6 bases). The CDR3 is 14 amino acids. V lost 3 bases to trimming and J lost 4 bases, with 11 bases between them. Germline CDR1 and CDR2: SGHTA and FQGNSA. The CDR3 here is CASSLGLSPDTQYF. As DNA, the CDR3 is TGTGCCAGCAGCTTGGGACTTTCCCCAGATACGCAGTATTTT. The full variable domain, rest sourced from reference TRBV7-2 and TRBJ2-3, is GAGVSQSPSNKVTEKGKDVELRCDPISGHTALYWYRQSLGQGLEFLIYFQGNSAPDKSGLPSDRFSAERTGGSVSTLTIQRTQQEDSAVYLCASSLGLSPDTQYFGPGTRLTVL.

The V call is TRBV5-1, the J call TRBJ1-1; D is unresolved. Trimming shortened V by 0 bases and J by 0 bases, and 6 bases separated the two germline ends. Germline values: CDR1 SGHRS, CDR2 YFSETQ. The CDR3 sequence is 14 residues long. The DNA for the CDR3 is TGCGCCAGCAGCTTGGACACCTTGAACACTGAAGCTTTCTTT. Its protein product is CASSLDTLNTEAFF.

The CDR3 region is CATSVAGLAGGLNEQFF. In nucleotides, the CDR3 is TGTGCCACCAGTGTGGCGGGACTAGCGGGAGGATTGAATGAGCAGTTCTTC. The rearrangement links TRBV24-1 to TRBJ2-1, with 15 bases that match TRBD2. Germline assignment: CDR1 KGHDR and CDR2 SFDVKD. The CDR3 is made up of 17 amino acids. J lost 7 bases, V lost 5 bases, and 8 bases had no gene match.

V and J are TRBV30 and TRBJ1-1; weak D call: TRBD1 (6 bases). Between the trimmed V and J ends, which lost 4 bases and 1 base, there was a span of 10 bases. Germline lookup yields CDR1 GTSNPN and CDR2 SVGIG (reference sequence). The CDR3 contains 13 residues. DNA for the CDR3: TGTGCCTGGACCAGGGGTCAGAACACTGAAGCTTTCTTT. The encoded protein is CAWTRGQNTEAFF.

At least ten counts were recorded for this clone. The rearrangement joins TRBV3-1 (or the pseudogene TRBV3-2) to TRBJ1-5, with D unclear. This CDR3 spans 17 amino acids. The germline V and J ends were trimmed by 0 bases and 0 bases, with 12 bases remaining between them. Per germline, CDR1 LGHDT and CDR2 YNNKEL (reference sequence). The CDR3 DNA reads TGTGCCAGCAGCCAAGATGTCCGTGTCGGTAGCAATCAGCCCCAGCATTTT. Protein: CASSQDVRVGSNQPQHF.

The chain employs TRBV6-1 and TRBJ2-7; 7 bases align to TRBD1. Germline V lookup: CDR1 MNHNS, CDR2 SASEGT. The V gene end was trimmed by 3 bases and the J gene end by 5 bases; junction bases not matched to a gene: 10. The CDR3 has 15 amino acids. CDR3 loop: CASSDRWGQRDEQYF. As DNA, the CDR3 is TGTGCCAGCAGTGATAGGTGGGGACAGAGGGACGAGCAGTACTTC.

This clone was found once. The CDR3 region is CASSRQQENTEAFF. The CDR3 DNA sequence: TGTGCCAGCAGCAGACAACAGGAGAACACTGAAGCTTTCTTT. The V gene is TRBV7-2, the J gene TRBJ1-1, with D possibly matching TRBD1 (5 bases). This CDR3 is 14 amino acids long. Germline CDR1 is SGHTA and CDR2 is FQGNSA. V was clipped by 5 bases and J by 1 base, with 11 bases between them.

The chain recombines TRBV4-1 with TRBJ1-6; D is perhaps TRBD1 (5 bases). This CDR3 comprises 14 residues. Looked up from germline, CDR1 is MGHRA and CDR2 is YSYEKL. Trimming took 1 base from V and 10 from J, leaving 11 bases between them. The CDR3 sequence is CASSQGGLRSPLHF. Written as DNA, the CDR3 is TGCGCCAGCAGCCAAGGGGGACTGAGGTCACCCCTCCACTTT.